The 20 T cell receptor beta chains below were found in one sample sequenced in a study of blood T cell repertoires in COVID-19. Libraries were prepared by immunoSEQ multiplex PCR; TCRdb keeps only in-frame clonotypes and omits some of them. In the table there are 250,000 to 350,000 clones, 88% of which are singletons. Sequencing was carried out using peripheral blood. The receptors come from a woman in her 30s with COVID-19, enrolled during active disease.

The chain couples TRBV6-6 to TRBJ1-2; D unresolved. There are 13 residues in the CDR3. Germline V gene sequence: CDR1 MNHNY, CDR2 SVGAGI (reference sequence). Trimming cost V 4 bases and J 5 bases, with 11 bases left between them. CDR3 nucleotides: TGTGCCAGCAGTTCGGGTCTTGGGTATGGCTACACCTTC. The encoded protein is CASSSGLGYGYTF.

This clone has just a few counts. In the same sample, other DNA sequences code for this CDR3. V gene TRBV6-2 or TRBV6-3 combines with J gene TRBJ2-7; D is unclear. Germline CDR1 MNHEY, CDR2 SVGEGT. The CDR3 length is 13 residues. V lost 0 bases, J lost 4 bases, and 7 bases lay in between. The CDR3 loop reads CASSYSLRYEQYF. CDR3 DNA: TGTGCCAGCAGTTACTCATTACGGTACGAGCAGTACTTC.

This sequence joins TRBV2 and TRBJ1-5; no clear D gene. The length of the CDR3 is 14 residues. Per germline, CDR1 SNHLY and CDR2 FYNNEI. V lost 2 bases and J lost 9, with 14 bases in between. The CDR3 nucleotides read TGTGCCAGCAGTGAATGGGTATGGGGAGGGCCCCAGCATTTT. Its translation: CASSEWVWGGPQHF. Variable domain in full (rest from reference TRBV2 and TRBJ1-5): EPEVTQTPSHQVTQMGQEVILRCVPISNHLYFYWYRQILGQKVEFLVSFYNNEISEKSEIFDDQFSVERPDGSNFTLKIRSTKLEDSAMYFCASSEWVWGGPQHFGDGTRLSIL.

J is TRBJ2-2 and V is TRBV3-1 (or the pseudogene TRBV3-2); 10 bases are shared with TRBD2. Germline-derived CDR1 and CDR2 are LGHDT and YNNKEL (reference sequence). The CDR3 is made up of 15 amino acids. The ends lost 4 bases at V and 3 bases at J; junction bases unmatched: 2. The CDR3: CASSPGTSDTGELFF. The CDR3, as DNA: TGTGCCAGCAGCCCTGGGACTAGCGACACCGGGGAGCTGTTTTTT.

A single count supports this clone. V is TRBV20-1 and J is TRBJ2-1; 9 bases align to TRBD2. The CDR3 runs 16 residues. Germline V gene lookup returns CDR1 DFQATT and CDR2 SNEGSKA (reference sequence). The J segment lost 3 bases and the V segment lost 3 bases, leaving 9 bases of the junction unmatched. The CDR3: CSASARGRALYNEQFF. The CDR3, as DNA: TGCAGTGCTAGTGCTCGCGGGAGGGCCCTCTACAATGAGCAGTTCTTC.

V is TRBV19 and J is TRBJ2-2, with TRBD2 identical over 8 bases. Germline V lookup: CDR1 LNHDA, CDR2 SQIVND (reference sequence). CDR3 length equals 18 residues. V lost 3 bases and J lost 6; bases outside the gene matches: 15. The CDR3 DNA sequence: TGTGCCAGTAGTATTAAAGGACTCGGGAGGGCAGGGTCCGGGGAGCTGTTTTTT. Protein sequence: CASSIKGLGRAGSGELFF.

The CDR3 sequence is CASSRMQGMETQYF. DNA for the CDR3: TGTGCCAGCAGCCGAATGCAGGGGATGGAGACCCAGTACTTC. The genes are TRBV3-1 (or the pseudogene TRBV3-2) and TRBJ2-5; possibly TRBD1 for D (6 bases). The germline CDR1 and CDR2 sequences are LGHDT and YNNKEL (reference sequence). V dropped 4 bases and J dropped 5 bases, with 14 bases sitting between them. CDR3 length: 14 amino acids.

A single count supports this clone. The V and J genes are TRBV11-3 and TRBJ2-1; D call uncertain. Germline V gene lookup returns CDR1 SGHNT and CDR2 YENEEA. The CDR3 runs to 14 residues. Trimming cost V 5 bases and J 6 bases, with 14 bases left between them. For the CDR3, the DNA is TGTGCCAGCAGCGGATGGGCTTATGGCAATGAGCAGTTCTTC. Its translation is CASSGWAYGNEQFF.

This clone was detected a few times. The V gene is TRBV7-9, the J gene TRBJ1-4; D is perhaps TRBD1 (6 bases). This CDR3 has 14 amino acids. Germline lookup yields CDR1 SEHNR and CDR2 FQNEAQ (reference sequence). Deletions cut 5 bases from V and 5 bases from J, with 12 bases between. The CDR3 protein is CASSQGRGNEKLFF. The CDR3 nucleotides read TGTGCCAGCAGCCAGGGGCGGGGGAATGAAAAACTGTTTTTT. Full variable domain (missing parts from reference TRBV7-9 and TRBJ1-4): DTGVSQNPRHKITKRGQNVTFRCDPISEHNRLYWYRQTLGQGPEFLTYFQNEAQLEKSRLLSDRFSAERPKGSFSTLEIQRTEQGDSAMYLCASSQGRGNEKLFFGSGTQLSVL.

The chain combines TRBV28 with TRBJ2-1; TRBD1 matches 8 bases. The CDR3 extends over 15 amino acids. Germline V gives CDR1 MDHEN, CDR2 SYDVKM. The V segment lost 6 bases and the J segment 0 bases; nucleotides outside the gene matches: 4. The CDR3 nucleotides read TGTGCCAGCAGCTCAGGGGGCCTCTCCTACAATGAGCAGTTCTTC. It yields the protein CASSSGGLSYNEQFF.

Here the CDR3 reads CASSRQLATNEKLFF. CDR3 bases: TGTGCCAGTAGTCGACAGCTTGCAACTAATGAAAAACTGTTTTTT. This rearrangement joins TRBV19 to TRBJ1-4, with D tentatively TRBD1 (5 bases). Trimming removed 5 bases at V and 0 bases at J, with 10 bases between. This CDR3 comprises 15 residues. Germline-derived CDR1 and CDR2 are LNHDA and SQIVND (reference sequence).

The rearrangement joins TRBV18 to TRBJ1-1; 10 bases align to TRBD1. The ends lost 5 bases at V and 5 bases at J; junction bases unmatched: 5. The germline CDR1 and CDR2 sequences are KGHSH and LQKENI. The CDR3 loop spans 14 amino acids. This CDR3 is CASSTGQGMTEAFF. DNA for the CDR3: TGTGCCAGCTCAACGGGACAGGGGATGACTGAAGCTTTCTTT.

CDR3 protein: CASSPPGQGATGYTF. The CDR3 coding sequence is TGTGCCAGCAGCCCGCCGGGACAGGGGGCGACGGGCTACACCTTC. The chain has TRBV3-1 (or the pseudogene TRBV3-2) and TRBJ1-2; 12 bases are a match to TRBD1. Germline values: CDR1 LGHDT, CDR2 YNNKEL (reference sequence). The CDR3 totals 15 residues. J lost 8 bases, V lost 4 bases, and 8 bases had no gene match.

The chain combines TRBV7-9 with TRBJ1-4; 7 nucleotides line up with TRBD1. Unmatched junction bases numbered 7, after V lost 5 bases and J lost 4 bases. The CDR3 has 15 residues. Germline assignment: CDR1 SEHNR and CDR2 FQNEAQ (reference sequence). The DNA for the CDR3 is TGTGCCAGCAGCCCCGGGACAGTCGATAATGAAAAACTGTTTTTT. As protein: CASSPGTVDNEKLFF.

The chain is built from TRBV10-3 and TRBJ1-1, with 7 bases identical to TRBD1. Losses at the gene ends were 10 bases for V and 3 bases for J; bases not matched to a gene: 11. Germline V gene lookup returns CDR1 ENHRY and CDR2 SYGVKD. The CDR3 has 14 residues. CDR3 bases: TGTGCCAGTCAATCGACAGGGTCGGACACTGAAGCTTTCTTT. It is translated as CASQSTGSDTEAFF.

The rearrangement links TRBV5-1 to TRBJ2-7, with D possibly being TRBD2 (6 bases). Germline V gene lookup returns CDR1 SGHRS and CDR2 YFSETQ. CDR3 length: 15 amino acids. Between the trimmed V and J ends, which lost 2 bases and 0 bases, there was a span of 12 bases. The CDR3 region has the DNA TGCGCCAGCAGCTTAATAGACGGGGGCTCCTACGAGCAGTACTTC. Encoded protein: CASSLIDGGSYEQYF.

The chain links TRBV4-1 to TRBJ1-2, with D tentatively TRBD1 (6 bases). The CDR3 has 15 residues. The V end lost 3 bases, the J end lost 0 bases, and 11 bases lay between the germline ends. The germline V gene encodes CDR1 MGHRA and CDR2 YSYEKL. As DNA, the CDR3 is TGCGCCAGCAGCCACCCGGACAGACCTAACTATGGCTACACCTTC. Its protein is CASSHPDRPNYGYTF.

This sequence joins TRBV4-3 and TRBJ2-7; tentative D call: TRBD2 (5 bases). Germline V gene sequence: CDR1 LGHNA, CDR2 YSLEER. Trimming pared 0 bases from V and 7 bases from J, leaving 10 bases between. This CDR3 has 13 amino acids. CDR3: CASSQEAASEQYF. The CDR3 coding sequence is TGCGCCAGCAGCCAAGAAGCGGCTTCGGAGCAGTACTTC.

The J gene is TRBJ2-1, the V gene TRBV24-1; D gene unclear. The V gene lost 0 bases and the J gene lost 3 bases, with 11 bases spanning the gap. From germline, CDR1 is KGHDR and CDR2 SFDVKD. The CDR3 is 16 residues long. The CDR3 nucleotides read TGTGCCACCAGTGATTTGCATACTAAAAGCTACAATGAGCAGTTCTTC. The encoded protein is CATSDLHTKSYNEQFF.

This clone was counted once. The chain joins TRBV11-2 to TRBJ2-5, with TRBD2 matching 10 bases. V lost 5 bases, J lost 3 bases, and 18 bases stayed unmatched. The CDR3 sequence is 19 residues long. Germline V gene lookup returns CDR1 SGHAT and CDR2 FQNNGV. DNA for the CDR3: TGTGCCAGCAGCCCGGAGGGCAGGGGGAGACTAGCGGGTGAAGAGACCCAGTACTTC. Protein: CASSPEGRGRLAGEETQYF.